This TCR beta chain originates from a study of T cell responses to AZD1222 COVID-19 vaccine. As for this clone: Its target is unknown.

Study findings and constraints: Two AZD1222 administrations were followed by greater Spike-specific TCR breadth and depth.

Timing groups of about 4 and about 12 weeks for second doses were pooled. CDR3 length equals 15 residues. V shed 0 bases and J 2 bases; nucleotides not matched to a gene: 3. Germline V lookup: CDR1 SEHNR, CDR2 FQNEAQ (reference sequence). Assay used: immunoSEQ multiplex PCR; TCRdb lists only in-frame clones, some missing. The data contain 140,000 to 150,000 clones, roughly 93% of them singletons. The TCR sequence derives from an adult who received the AZD1222 COVID-19 vaccine. This specimen was peripheral blood, taken 28 days after the second AZD1222 dose. V is TRBV7-9 and J is TRBJ2-5; 7 nucleotides align to TRBD2. In DNA, the CDR3 is TGTGCCAGCAGCTTAGCGCTCGGGGGGCAAGAGACCCAGTACTTC. It translates to CASSLALGGQETQYF.